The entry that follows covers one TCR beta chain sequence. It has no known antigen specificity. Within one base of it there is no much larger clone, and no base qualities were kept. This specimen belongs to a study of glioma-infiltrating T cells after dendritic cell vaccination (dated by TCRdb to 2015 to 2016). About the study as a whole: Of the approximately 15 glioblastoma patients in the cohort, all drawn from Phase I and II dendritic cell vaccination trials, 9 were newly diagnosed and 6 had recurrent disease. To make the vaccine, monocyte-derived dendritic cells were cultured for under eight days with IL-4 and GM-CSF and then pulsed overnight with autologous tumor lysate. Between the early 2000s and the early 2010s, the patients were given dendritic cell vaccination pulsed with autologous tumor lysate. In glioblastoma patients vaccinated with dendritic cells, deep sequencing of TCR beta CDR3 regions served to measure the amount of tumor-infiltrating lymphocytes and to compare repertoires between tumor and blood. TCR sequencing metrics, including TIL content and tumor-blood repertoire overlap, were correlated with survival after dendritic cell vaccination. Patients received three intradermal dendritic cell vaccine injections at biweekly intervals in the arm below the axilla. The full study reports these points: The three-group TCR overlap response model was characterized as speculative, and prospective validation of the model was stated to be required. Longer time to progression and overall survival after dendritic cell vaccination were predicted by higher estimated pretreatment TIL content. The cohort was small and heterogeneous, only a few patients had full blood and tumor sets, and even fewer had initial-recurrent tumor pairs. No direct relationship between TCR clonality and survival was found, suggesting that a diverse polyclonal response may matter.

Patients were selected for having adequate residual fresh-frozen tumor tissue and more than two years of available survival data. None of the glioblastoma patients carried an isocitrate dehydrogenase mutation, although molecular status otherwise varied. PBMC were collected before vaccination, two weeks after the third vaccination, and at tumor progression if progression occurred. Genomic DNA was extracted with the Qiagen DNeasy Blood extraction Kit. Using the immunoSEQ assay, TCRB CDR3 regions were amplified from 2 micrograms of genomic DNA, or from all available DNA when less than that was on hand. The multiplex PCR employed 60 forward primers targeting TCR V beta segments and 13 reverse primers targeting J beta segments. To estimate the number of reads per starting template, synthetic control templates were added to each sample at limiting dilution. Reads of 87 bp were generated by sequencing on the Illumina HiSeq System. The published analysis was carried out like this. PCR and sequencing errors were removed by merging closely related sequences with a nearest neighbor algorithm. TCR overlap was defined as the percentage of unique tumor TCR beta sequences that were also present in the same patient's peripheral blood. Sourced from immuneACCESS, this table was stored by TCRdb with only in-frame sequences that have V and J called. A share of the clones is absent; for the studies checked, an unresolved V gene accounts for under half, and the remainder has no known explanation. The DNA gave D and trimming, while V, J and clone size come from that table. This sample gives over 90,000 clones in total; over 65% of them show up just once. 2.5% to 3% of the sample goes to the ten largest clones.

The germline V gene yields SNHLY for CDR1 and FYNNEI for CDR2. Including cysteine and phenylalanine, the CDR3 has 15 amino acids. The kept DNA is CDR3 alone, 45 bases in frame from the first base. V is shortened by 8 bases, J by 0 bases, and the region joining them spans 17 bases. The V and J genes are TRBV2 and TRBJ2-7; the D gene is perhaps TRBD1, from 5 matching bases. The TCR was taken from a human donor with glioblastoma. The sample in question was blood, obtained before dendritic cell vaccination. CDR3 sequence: CASGRSQVSSYEQYF. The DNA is TGTGCCAGCGGCCGCTCACAGGTCAGCTCCTACGAGCAGTACTTC.